A selection of T cell receptor beta chains follows, all from one sample in a study of cytomegalovirus exposure and HLA in healthy donors. Sequenced by immunoSEQ multiplex PCR; TCRdb stores in-frame clones only, minus some. In the table there are approximately 58,000 clones, about 95% of which are singletons. The sample comprised PBMCs. These receptors were obtained from a woman younger than 30 in good health and CMV-seropositive. The CDR3 runs from the conserved cysteine through the conserved F or W. The D gene is left open where the match is weak. Only part of the rows carry a size: once, few, many, or a class if the clone is expanded.

>TRBV19|TRBJ2-3|.|.
TGTGCCAGTAACCCTACCGGGACTGTGACGACGCAGTATTTT
CASNPTGTVTTQYF
>TRBV6-5|TRBJ1-5|.|.
TGTGCCAGCAGTTACGGGGAGAATCAGCCCCAGCATTTT
CASSYGENQPQHF
>TRBV5-1|TRBJ1-3|.|.
TGCGCCAGCAGCTTAAGGAGTGAGTCCTCTGGAAACACCATATATTTT
CASSLRSESSGNTIYF
>TRBV30|TRBJ2-2|TRBD2|.
TGTGCCTGGATGGGGCTAGCGGGAGGGTCCGGGGAGCTGTTTTTT
CAWMGLAGGSGELFF
>TRBV6-1|TRBJ2-7|.|.
TGTGCCAGTACAACTGGGCCATTCAGCTCCTACGAGCAGTACTTC
CASTTGPFSSYEQYF
>TRBV18|TRBJ2-5|.|.
TGTGCCAGCTCACCAGCAGGGTGGGTCAATCAAGAGACCCAGTACTTC
CASSPAGWVNQETQYF
>TRBV5-4|TRBJ2-2|TRBD2|.
TGTGCCAGCAGCGGAGGACTAGCGGGAGCCACCGGGGAGCTGTTTTTT
CASSGGLAGATGELFF
>TRBV11-2|TRBJ2-3|TRBD2|.
TGTGCCAGCAGCTTAGTAGCGGGAGGCCTTCGAGATACGCAGTATTTT
CASSLVAGGLRDTQYF
>TRBV9|TRBJ2-1|TRBD1|.
TGTGCCAGCAGCGTCCCACGGACAGGGGCCGAGCAGTTCTTC
CASSVPRTGAEQFF
>TRBV27|TRBJ2-3|.|.
TGTGCCAGCGGCTGGCTAGCAGGAGGAACAGATACGCAGTATTTT
CASGWLAGGTDTQYF
>TRBV5-5|TRBJ1-1|TRBD1|.
TGTGCCAGCAGCATAGGGACAGGATCATTGGGCACTGAAGCTTTCTTT
CASSIGTGSLGTEAFF
>TRBV9|TRBJ2-5|TRBD2|.
TGTGCCAGCAGCGTAGGGGTTAGCGGGATTGGAGAGACCCAGTACTTC
CASSVGVSGIGETQYF
>TRBV12-5|TRBJ2-1|TRBD1|.
TGTGCTAGTGGTTCCTGGGACAGGGTAGACAATGAGCAGTTCTTC
CASGSWDRVDNEQFF
>TRBV18|TRBJ1-2|.|once
TGTGCCAGCTCACCAGATCTGCTAAGAGTAAACTATGGCTACACCTTC
CASSPDLLRVNYGYTF
>TRBV6-6|TRBJ2-7|TRBD2|.
TGTGCCAGCAGTCCGCGGGGGGGACCCTACGAGCAGTACTTC
CASSPRGGPYEQYF
>TRBV2|TRBJ2-7|.|.
TGTGCCAGCAGTAACTGCCAAACAGGTGCGATTTCCTACGAGCAGTACTTC
CASSNCQTGAISYEQYF
>TRBV7-9|TRBJ2-7|.|.
TGTGCCAGCAGCCAAAATGATCTCGGGTACTACGAGCAGTACTTC
CASSQNDLGYYEQYF
>TRBV28|TRBJ2-2|TRBD1|.
TGTGCCAGCAGTTTAGGCGGACAGGGGACCGGGGAGCTGTTTTTT
CASSLGGQGTGELFF
>TRBV10-1|TRBJ2-2|.|.
TGCGCCAGCAGTGAGTCTAATGAGTTCGGGGAGCTGTTTTTT
CASSESNEFGELFF
>TRBV19|TRBJ1-1|.|.
TGTGCCAGTAGTTTCCGTGAGGGCACTGAAGCTTTCTTT
CASSFREGTEAFF
>TRBV13|TRBJ2-1|TRBD2|.
TGTGCCAGCAGCTTCGGGACTAGCGGTAGCTCCTACAATGAGCAGTTCTTC
CASSFGTSGSSYNEQFF
>TRBV5-1|TRBJ2-1|TRBD2|.
TGCGCCAGCAGCCCCACTAGCGGGAGGGCCTGGAATGAGCAGTTCTTC
CASSPTSGRAWNEQFF
>TRBV4-3|TRBJ1-1|.|.
TGCGCCAGCAGCCTACGCCCCGGGGATCCTAGGAACACTGAAGCTTTCTTT
CASSLRPGDPRNTEAFF
>TRBV28|TRBJ1-4|TRBD1|.
TGTGCCAGCAGTTTGGGCATACAGGGGAGTGGTGAAAAACTGTTTTTT
CASSLGIQGSGEKLFF
>TRBV7-2|TRBJ2-1|TRBD2|once
TGTGCCAGCAGCTTAGCTAGCGGGACGCCCTCCTACAATGAGCAGTTCTTC
CASSLASGTPSYNEQFF
>TRBV11-1|TRBJ2-7|.|.
TGTGCCAGCAGCTTCGGTCAGGGCTACGAGCAGTACTTC
CASSFGQGYEQYF
>TRBV19|TRBJ1-2|TRBD1|.
TGTGCCAGTAGATACAGGGGGAATTATGGCTACACCTTC
CASRYRGNYGYTF
>TRBV6-1|TRBJ1-5|TRBD1|.
TGTGCCAGCAGTGGTGAGACAGGGAGTAGCAATCAGCCCCAGCATTTT
CASSGETGSSNQPQHF
>TRBV27|TRBJ2-7|TRBD2|.
TGTGCCAGCAGTTTAGGCGGGAGTGGGCAGTACTTC
CASSLGGSGQYF
>TRBV29-1|TRBJ2-7|TRBD1|.
TGCAGCGTTGAAGGGTTAAGACAGGGATTTGATTACGAGCAGTACTTC
CSVEGLRQGFDYEQYF
>TRBV4-1|TRBJ2-2|TRBD2|.
TGCGCCAGCAGCCAAGAGGCTAGCGGCGAGGTGGGGACCGGGGAGCTGTTTTTT
CASSQEASGEVGTGELFF
>TRBV7-9|TRBJ1-1|.|.
TGTGCCAGCAGCTTCAGACAGCAATCGAACACTGAAGCTTTCTTT
CASSFRQQSNTEAFF
>TRBV15|TRBJ2-3|TRBD2|.
TGTGCCACCAGCACCGGGACTAGCGGGAGGACAGATACGCAGTATTTT
CATSTGTSGRTDTQYF
>TRBV19|TRBJ1-2|TRBD1|.
TGTGCCAGTAGGTCCGGGACAGTCCATTTCTATGGCTACACCTTC
CASRSGTVHFYGYTF
>TRBV25-1|TRBJ2-1|TRBD1|.
TGTGCCAGCCGCAACGCAGGGGGTTCCTACAATGAGCAGTTCTTC
CASRNAGGSYNEQFF
>TRBV4-2|TRBJ1-4|TRBD1|.
TGTGCCAGCAGCCAAGGATATCAGGGGGAGGTTACAACTAATGAAAAACTGTTTTTT
CASSQGYQGEVTTNEKLFF
>TRBV4-2|TRBJ2-5|TRBD2|.
TGTGCCAGCAGCCAAGATCTCGAGCGGGGTTTAGAGACCCAGTACTTC
CASSQDLERGLETQYF
>TRBV5-1|TRBJ2-3|TRBD2|.
TGCGCCAGCAGCTGGGGACTAGCGGGAGTTCGTGGCGCAGATACGCAGTATTTT
CASSWGLAGVRGADTQYF
>TRBV2|TRBJ2-1|.|.
TGTGCCAGCACCCCGTTGTTGGGGAGCTCCTACAATGAGCAGTTCTTC
CASTPLLGSSYNEQFF
>TRBV7-9|TRBJ2-2|.|once
TGTGCCAGCAGGGAGCTGGAGGGCGGGGAGCTGTTTTTT
CASRELEGGELFF
>TRBV10-2|TRBJ2-7|.|.
TGCGCCAGCAGTTCCGGGACACCAATCGCCTACGAGCAGTACTTC
CASSSGTPIAYEQYF
>TRBV23-1|TRBJ2-1|.|.
TGCGCCAGCAGTCAACTATTTCATCTGTTCTTC
CASSQLFHLFF
>TRBV6-5|TRBJ1-1|.|once
TGTGCCAGCAGTTACTCGACAAGGGGTTGGACTGAAGCTTTCTTT
CASSYSTRGWTEAFF
>TRBV9|TRBJ2-1|TRBD2|.
TGTGCCAGCAGCCTTCACGAGGGACTAGCGTTCTCCTACAATGAGCAGTTCTTC
CASSLHEGLAFSYNEQFF
>TRBV29-1|TRBJ1-2|TRBD1|.
TGCAGCGTTGGGGGCCGAACCGGGACAGGGGGTTTTGGCTACACCTTC
CSVGGRTGTGGFGYTF
>TRBV4-2|TRBJ2-1|TRBD2|once
TGTGCCAGCAGCCGGACTAGCGGGAGGGACAATGAGCAGTTCTTC
CASSRTSGRDNEQFF
>TRBV5-4|TRBJ1-1|.|.
TGTGCCAGCAGCTTCCGGGAATCGAACACTGAAGCTTTCTTT
CASSFRESNTEAFF
>TRBV5-1|TRBJ2-2|TRBD2|.
TGCGCCAGCTACCGACTAGCGGGAGATACCGGGGAGCTGTTTTTT
CASYRLAGDTGELFF
>TRBV5-1|TRBJ2-5|.|.
TGCGCCAGCAGCTTGGATGCGGGAAGGTACTTC
CASSLDAGRYF
>TRBV19|TRBJ1-5|.|.
TGTGCCAGTACTCTCGGGGATCAGCCCCAGCATTTT
CASTLGDQPQHF
>TRBV6-4|TRBJ1-5|TRBD1|once
TGTGCCAGCAGTGATACAGGGGAGCCACATCAGCCCCAGCATTTT
CASSDTGEPHQPQHF
>TRBV4-3|TRBJ1-2|.|.
TGCGCCAGCAGCCCCACTGCAGGGGCCTATGGCTACACCTTC
CASSPTAGAYGYTF
>TRBV6-6|TRBJ2-2|TRBD2|.
TGTGCCAGCAGCTTGGGACTAGCGGGTACCGGGGAGCTGTTTTTT
CASSLGLAGTGELFF
>TRBV5-1|TRBJ1-4|.|.
TGCGCCAGCAGCTTGGAGGGAGGAAAACTGTTTTTT
CASSLEGGKLFF
>TRBV4-2|TRBJ2-5|TRBD2|.
TGTGCCAGCAGCCAAGAAATACGGCTAGCGGGGGGAGAGACCCAGTACTTC
CASSQEIRLAGGETQYF
>TRBV13|TRBJ2-3|TRBD2|.
TGTGCCAGCAGCAGCTTAGGCCTGGGGGAAAGCGGGGAGGGGCCAGATACGCAGTATTTT
CASSSLGLGESGEGPDTQYF